The 8 T cell receptor beta chains presented below share a single source sample, sequenced in a study of human T cells and chemical hapten exposure. Time point denoted: patch test 1, 2 weeks after DPC sensitization. Treatment: therapeutic diphenylcyclopropenone sensitization with weekly scalp DPC. MiXCR, run by TCRdb on the RACE reads, gives a single entry per CDR3 protein. The data show 300,000 to 350,000 distinct CDR3 sequences, under 8% seen once. The specimen was whole blood, collected in connection with sensitization to the hapten diphenylcyclopropenone (DPC). These TCRs come from a woman aged 18-35 years with alopecia areata. Some clones in this sample may be carry-over from other donors' samples.

This clonotype turned up a few times. The V call is TRBV21-1, the J call TRBJ2-7; the table names TRBD1, a call not compared with the DNA. TRBV21-1 is a pseudogene segment. The CDR3 has 15 amino acids. CDR3 sequence: CASSNLDRVQDEQYF. The CDR3 coding sequence is TGTGCCAGCAGCAACCTGGACAGGGTCCAGGACGAGCAGTACTTC.

This clonotype was seen a few times. J is TRBJ1-1 and V is TRBV10-3; D uncertain. The germline V and J ends were trimmed by 2 bases and 4 bases, with 5 bases remaining between them. The CDR3 is 12 amino acids. The germline gives CDR1 ENHRY, CDR2 SYGVKD. The CDR3 nucleotides are TGTGCCATCAGTGAGGTGGGCACTGAAGCTTTCTTT. Translated, it gives CAISEVGTEAFF.

This clonotype was found many times. V usage is TRBV3-1 and J usage is TRBJ2-3; 11 bases are a match to TRBD2. Trimming removed 6 bases from V and 2 bases from J; junction bases left unmatched: 10. Per germline, CDR1 LGHDT and CDR2 YNNKEL (reference sequence). This CDR3 has 17 residues. The CDR3 nucleotides are TGTGCCAGCAGTCGGGACCCTAGCGGGGGGTACACAGATACGCAGTATTTT. Protein sequence: CASSRDPSGGYTDTQYF.

This clonotype appeared a few times. The chain carries TRBV15 and TRBJ2-2; 7 bases map to TRBD1. The V gene end was trimmed by 0 bases and the J gene end by 1 base; junction bases not matched to a gene: 2. This CDR3 spans 16 amino acids. The germline gives CDR1 LNHNV, CDR2 YYDKDF (reference sequence). Here the CDR3 DNA reads TGTGCCACCAGCAGAGAGACAGGGAGGAACACCGGGGAGCTGTTTTTT. Residues: CATSRETGRNTGELFF.

The chain combines TRBV13 with TRBJ1-1; D gene ambiguous. Per germline, CDR1 PRHDT and CDR2 FYEKMQ (reference sequence). The CDR3 covers 13 residues. The V end lost 2 bases, the J end lost 5 bases, and 9 bases lay between the germline ends. The CDR3 DNA reads TGTGCCAGCAGCTTAAGACTTGAGACTGAAGCTTTCTTT. Residues: CASSLRLETEAFF.

There are many counts of this clonotype. The CDR3 nucleotides read TGTGCCAGCAGCGTAGGGCCTTCGAACAATGAGCAGTTCTTC. Its protein product is CASSVGPSNNEQFF. The V gene is TRBV9, the J gene TRBJ2-1; D gene unclear. CDR3 length: 14 amino acids. Germline assignment: CDR1 SGDLS and CDR2 YYNGEE. Trimming removed 0 bases from V and 5 bases from J, with 9 bases in between.

In this sample, this clonotype turned up a few times. This chain connects TRBV27 to TRBJ2-7; 9 bases map to TRBD1. This CDR3 region has 16 residues. Looked up from germline, CDR1 is MNHEY and CDR2 is SMNVEV (reference sequence). V lost 8 bases and J lost 3; bases outside the gene matches: 14. The CDR3 loop reads CASVPGRGQGVYEQYF. The CDR3 DNA is TGTGCCAGCGTCCCAGGCCGGGGACAGGGAGTCTACGAGCAGTACTTC.

Only a few counts were recorded for this clonotype. V gene TRBV6-5 combines with J gene TRBJ2-2, with 8 positions matching TRBD1. Germline values: CDR1 MNHEY, CDR2 SVGAGI. J gave up 7 bases and V 6 bases, and 10 bases lay outside the gene matches. There are 15 residues in the CDR3. Here the CDR3 reads CASSQTGQGSGELFF. CDR3 bases: TGTGCCAGCAGCCAGACTGGACAGGGCAGCGGGGAGCTGTTTTTT.